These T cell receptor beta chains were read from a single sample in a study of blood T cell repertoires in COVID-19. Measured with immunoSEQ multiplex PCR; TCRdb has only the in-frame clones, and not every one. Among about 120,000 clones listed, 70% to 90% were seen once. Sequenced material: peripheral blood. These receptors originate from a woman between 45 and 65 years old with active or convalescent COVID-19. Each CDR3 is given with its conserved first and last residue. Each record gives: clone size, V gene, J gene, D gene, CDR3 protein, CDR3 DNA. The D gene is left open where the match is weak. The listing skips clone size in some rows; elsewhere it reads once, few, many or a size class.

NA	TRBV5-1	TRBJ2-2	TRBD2	CASSGPAGGLVTGELFF	TGCGCCAGCAGCGGCCCAGCGGGAGGGCTCGTCACCGGGGAGCTGTTTTTT
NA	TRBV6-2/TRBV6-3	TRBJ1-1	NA	CASSYSTGNLNTEAFF	TGTGCCAGCAGTTACTCGACGGGGAACCTGAACACTGAAGCTTTCTTT
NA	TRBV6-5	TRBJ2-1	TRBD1	CASRNRGPYNEQFF	TGTGCCAGCAGAAACAGGGGGCCCTACAATGAGCAGTTCTTC
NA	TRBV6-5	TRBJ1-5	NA	CASSPDNNQPQHF	TGTGCCAGCAGCCCGGACAACAATCAGCCCCAGCATTTT
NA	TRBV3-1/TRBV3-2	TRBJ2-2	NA	CASRMYSPPGELFF	TGTGCCAGCAGGATGTATAGCCCTCCCGGGGAGCTGTTTTTT
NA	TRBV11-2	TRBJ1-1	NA	CASSQSGPGAFF	TGTGCCAGCAGCCAGAGTGGACCGGGGGCTTTCTTT
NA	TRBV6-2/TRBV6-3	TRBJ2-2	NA	CASSYRPRGTGELFF	TGTGCCAGCAGTTACCGGCCCCGCGGGACCGGGGAGCTGTTTTTT
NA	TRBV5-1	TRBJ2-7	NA	CASRAGYSPSYEQYF	TGCGCCAGCCGCGCCGGATACAGCCCCTCCTACGAGCAGTACTTC
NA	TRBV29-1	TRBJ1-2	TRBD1	CSIRDREVANYGYTF	TGCAGCATTAGGGACAGGGAAGTGGCTAACTATGGCTACACCTTC
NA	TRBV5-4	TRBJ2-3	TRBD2	CASSPTSVADTQYF	TGTGCCAGCAGCCCCACTAGCGTCGCAGATACGCAGTATTTT
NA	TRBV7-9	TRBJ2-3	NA	CASSPTPRGEWDTDTQYF	TGTGCCAGCAGCCCCACCCCCAGGGGAGAGTGGGACACAGATACGCAGTATTTT
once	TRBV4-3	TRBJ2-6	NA	CASSQDSRPGPSGANVLTF	TGCGCCAGCAGCCAAGATAGTCGTCCAGGCCCCTCTGGGGCCAACGTCCTGACTTTC
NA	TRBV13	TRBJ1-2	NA	CASSLPSMGRENYGYTF	TGTGCCAGCAGCTTACCCAGTATGGGCAGAGAAAACTATGGCTACACCTTC
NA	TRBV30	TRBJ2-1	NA	CAWEEGPREQFF	TGTGCCTGGGAGGAGGGCCCCCGTGAGCAGTTCTTC
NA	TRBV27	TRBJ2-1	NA	CASSFQRAYNEQFF	TGTGCCAGCAGTTTCCAGCGGGCCTACAATGAGCAGTTCTTC
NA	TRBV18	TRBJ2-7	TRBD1	CASSPGGQGSREQYF	TGTGCCAGCTCACCGGGAGGACAGGGTTCTCGCGAGCAGTACTTC
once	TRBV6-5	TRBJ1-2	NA	CASSGGGEGYTF	TGTGCCAGCAGCGGGGGTGGGGAAGGCTACACCTTC
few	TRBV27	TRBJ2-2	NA	CASGLQDPNTGELFF	TGTGCCAGCGGACTACAGGACCCGAACACCGGGGAGCTGTTTTTT
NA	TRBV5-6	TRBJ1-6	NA	CASSSDNTSPLHF	TGTGCCAGCAGCTCGGACAACACCTCACCCCTCCACTTT
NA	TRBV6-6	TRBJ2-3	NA	CASSSHRDLTQYF	TGTGCCAGCAGCTCCCACAGGGATCTTACGCAGTATTTT
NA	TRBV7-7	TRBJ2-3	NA	CASSLGEMGDTQYF	TGTGCTAGCAGCCTCGGGGAGATGGGAGATACGCAGTATTTT
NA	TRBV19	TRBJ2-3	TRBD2	CATRTSGRASDTQYF	TGTGCCACCCGGACTAGCGGGAGGGCCTCAGATACGCAGTATTTT
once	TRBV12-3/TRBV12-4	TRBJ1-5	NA	CASSRDQGQPQHF	TGTGCCAGCAGCCGTGACCAGGGTCAGCCCCAGCATTTT
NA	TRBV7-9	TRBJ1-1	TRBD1	CASSDTGGGTEAFF	TGTGCCAGCAGCGATACAGGGGGAGGGACTGAAGCTTTCTTT
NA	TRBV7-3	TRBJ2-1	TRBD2	CASSGAGTSRINEQFF	TGTGCCAGCAGCGGCGCCGGGACTAGCAGGATAAATGAGCAGTTCTTC
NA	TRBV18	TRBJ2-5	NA	CASSPQSSGETQYF	TGTGCCAGCTCACCACAGAGCTCGGGGGAGACCCAGTACTTC
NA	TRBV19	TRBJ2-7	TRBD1	CASSTVRTGTSEQYF	TGTGCCAGTAGTACTGTTAGGACAGGGACCTCCGAGCAGTACTTC
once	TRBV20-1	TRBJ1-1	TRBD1	CKTGGNTEAFF	TGCAAGACAGGGGGGAACACTGAAGCTTTCTTT
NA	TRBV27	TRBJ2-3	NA	CASGRGVTDTQYF	TGTGCCAGCGGTCGGGGTGTCACAGATACGCAGTATTTT
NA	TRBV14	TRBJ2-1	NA	CASSQERRTEQFF	TGTGCCAGCAGCCAAGAGCGGAGGACCGAGCAGTTCTTC
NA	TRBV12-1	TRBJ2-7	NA	CASSHTLPIYEQYF	TGTGCCAGCAGCCATACCCTACCGATCTACGAGCAGTACTTC
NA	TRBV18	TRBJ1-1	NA	CASSPGAQPNTEAFF	TGTGCCAGCTCACCAGGGGCCCAACCGAACACTGAAGCTTTCTTT
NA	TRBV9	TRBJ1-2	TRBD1	CASSPSTGDYGYTF	TGTGCCAGCAGCCCCTCCACAGGGGACTATGGCTACACCTTC
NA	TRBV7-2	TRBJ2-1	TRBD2	CASSELATHNEQFF	TGTGCCAGCAGCGAACTAGCGACCCACAATGAGCAGTTCTTC
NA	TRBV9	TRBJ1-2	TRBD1	CASSGDRAGYGYTF	TGTGCCAGCAGCGGAGACAGGGCGGGGTATGGCTACACCTTC
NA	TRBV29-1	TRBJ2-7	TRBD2	CSVVIGSSGLNEQYF	TGCAGCGTTGTGATAGGGTCTAGCGGACTAAACGAGCAGTACTTC
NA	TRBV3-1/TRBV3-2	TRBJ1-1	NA	CASSQDGGLGTEAFF	TGTGCCAGCAGCCAAGATGGAGGACTCGGGACTGAAGCTTTCTTT
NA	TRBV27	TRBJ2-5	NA	CASSLNGQTQYF	TGTGCCAGCAGTTTAAATGGGCAGACCCAGTACTTC
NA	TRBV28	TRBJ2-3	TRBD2	CASSFRLAADTQYF	TGTGCCAGCAGTTTTCGACTAGCTGCAGATACGCAGTATTTT
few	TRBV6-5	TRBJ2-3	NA	CASQYGLSTDTQYF	TGTGCCAGCCAATACGGACTGAGCACAGATACGCAGTATTTT
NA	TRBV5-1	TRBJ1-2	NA	CASSLDVRMGYTF	TGCGCCAGCAGCTTGGACGTTAGAATGGGCTACACCTTC
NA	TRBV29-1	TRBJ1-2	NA	CSVEEDRVNYGYTF	TGCAGCGTTGAGGAAGACAGAGTAAACTATGGCTACACCTTC
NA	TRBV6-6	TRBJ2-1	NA	CASSYVDSRLF	TGTGCCAGCAGTTACGTAGACTCCCGGCTCTTC
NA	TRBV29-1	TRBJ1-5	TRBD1	CSARQGSNQPQHF	TGCAGCGCCCGACAGGGCAGCAATCAGCCCCAGCATTTT
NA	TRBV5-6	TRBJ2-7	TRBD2	CASSLGLAGGEQYF	TGTGCCAGCAGCTTGGGACTAGCGGGAGGCGAGCAGTACTTC
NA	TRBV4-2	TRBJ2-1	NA	CASSPLTRGSNEQFF	TGTGCCAGCAGCCCCCTGACTAGAGGTAGCAATGAGCAGTTCTTC
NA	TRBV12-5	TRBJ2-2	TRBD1	CASGLVTGGPNTGELFF	TGTGCTAGTGGTTTGGTAACAGGGGGTCCGAACACCGGGGAGCTGTTTTTT
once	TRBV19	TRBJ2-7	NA	CASSSRTLYEQYF	TGTGCCAGTAGTTCCCGGACTCTCTACGAGCAGTACTTC
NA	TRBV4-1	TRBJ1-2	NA	CASSLTDIANYGYTF	TGCGCCAGCAGCCTGACGGACATAGCTAACTATGGCTACACCTTC
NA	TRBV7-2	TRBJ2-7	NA	CASSFFTGPNYEQYF	TGTGCCAGCAGCTTCTTTACAGGTCCTAATTACGAGCAGTACTTC
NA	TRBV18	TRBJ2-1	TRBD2	CASSPRTSGISYNEQFF	TGTGCCAGCTCACCCCGCACTAGCGGGATTTCCTACAATGAGCAGTTCTTC
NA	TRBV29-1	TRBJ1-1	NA	CSGGQVNTEAFF	TGCAGCGGGGGACAAGTAAACACTGAAGCTTTCTTT
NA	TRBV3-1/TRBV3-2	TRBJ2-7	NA	CASSQDGGSAWDGSISYEQYF	TGTGCCAGCAGCCAAGATGGAGGTAGTGCGTGGGACGGGAGCATCTCCTACGAGCAGTACTTC
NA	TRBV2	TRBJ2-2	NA	CASSETGGHTGELFF	TGTGCCAGCAGTGAGACCGGGGGACACACCGGGGAGCTGTTTTTT
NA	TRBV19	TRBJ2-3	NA	CASSDSGLSTDTQYF	TGTGCCAGTAGCGACTCGGGACTGAGCACAGATACGCAGTATTTT
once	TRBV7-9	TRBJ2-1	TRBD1	CASSSGQGRSSYNEQFF	TGTGCCAGCAGCTCAGGACAGGGTAGAAGCTCCTACAATGAGCAGTTCTTC
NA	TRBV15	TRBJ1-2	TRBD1	CATSRDLKGPTGGYTF	TGTGCCACCAGCAGAGATTTAAAGGGACCGACAGGGGGCTACACCTTC